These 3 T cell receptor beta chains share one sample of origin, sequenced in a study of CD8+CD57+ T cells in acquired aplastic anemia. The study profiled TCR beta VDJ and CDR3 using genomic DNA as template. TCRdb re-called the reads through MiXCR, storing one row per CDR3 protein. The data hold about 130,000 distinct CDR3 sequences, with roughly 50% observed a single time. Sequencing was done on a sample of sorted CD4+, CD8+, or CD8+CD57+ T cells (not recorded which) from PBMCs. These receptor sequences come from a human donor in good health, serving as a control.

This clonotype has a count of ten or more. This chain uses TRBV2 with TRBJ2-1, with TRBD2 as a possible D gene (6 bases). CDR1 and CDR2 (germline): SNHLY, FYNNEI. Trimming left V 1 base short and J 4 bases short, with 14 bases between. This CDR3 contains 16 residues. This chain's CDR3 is CASSEGAGRAYNEQFF. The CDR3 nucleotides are TGTGCCAGCAGTGAAGGGGCGGGAAGAGCTTACAATGAGCAGTTCTTC. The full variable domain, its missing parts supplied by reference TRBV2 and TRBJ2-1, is EPEVTQTPSHQVTQMGQEVILRCVPISNHLYFYWYRQILGQKVEFLVSFYNNEISEKSEIFDDQFSVERPDGSNFTLKIRSTKLEDSAMYFCASSEGAGRAYNEQFFGPGTRLTVL.

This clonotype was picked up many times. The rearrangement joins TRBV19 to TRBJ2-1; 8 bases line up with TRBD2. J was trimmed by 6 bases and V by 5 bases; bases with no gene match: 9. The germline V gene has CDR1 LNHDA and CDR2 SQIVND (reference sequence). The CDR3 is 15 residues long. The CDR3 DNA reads TGTGCCAGTAGTTCCTTCAGCGGGGGCCGCAATGAGCAGTTCTTC. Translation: CASSSFSGGRNEQFF.

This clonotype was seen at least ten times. CDR3: CASKFGGNNGYTF. The CDR3, as DNA: TGCGCCAGCAAATTTGGGGGTAATAATGGCTACACCTTC. The chain has TRBV10-2 and TRBJ1-2, with D possibly matching TRBD1 (5 bases). CDR3 size: 13 residues. Germline-derived CDR1 and CDR2 are WSHSY and SAAADI. Trimming stripped 7 bases from V and 6 bases from J, with 15 bases between.